A single sample gave rise to the 18 T cell receptor beta chains below, sequenced in a study of T cell changes during pregnancy in multiple sclerosis. Libraries were prepared by immunoSEQ multiplex PCR; TCRdb keeps only in-frame clonotypes and omits some of them. The data contain about 69,000 clones, about 92% of them singletons. The sample consisted of peripheral blood, taken in the third trimester of pregnancy. The receptors were gathered from a female donor in good health, enrolled as a control in a pregnancy study.

The V gene is TRBV19, the J gene TRBJ2-7, with D perhaps TRBD1 (5 bases). V lost 3 bases, J lost 0 bases, and 9 bases lay in between. CDR3 length equals 14 residues. CDR1 is LNHDA, CDR2 SQIVND, per germline (reference sequence). The CDR3 reads CASSIRQSSYEQYF. The CDR3 nucleotides read TGTGCCAGTAGTATCCGACAGAGCTCCTACGAGCAGTACTTC. The variable domain in full, completed from reference TRBV19 and TRBJ2-7, reads DGGITQSPKYLFRKEGQNVTLSCEQNLNHDAMYWYRQDPGQGLRLIYYSQIVNDFQKGDIAEGYSVSREKKESFPLTVTSAQKNPTAFYLCASSIRQSSYEQYFGPGTRLTVT.

This chain links TRBV2 with TRBJ2-3, with D tentatively TRBD2 (5 bases). The germline CDR1 and CDR2 sequences are SNHLY and FYNNEI. Trimming took off 6 bases at V and 0 bases at J, with 7 bases between the two ends. The CDR3 contains 13 residues. The CDR3 bases are TGTGCCAGCAGCTGGACTAGCACAGATACGCAGTATTTT. Its translation is CASSWTSTDTQYF.

The chain links TRBV4-2 to TRBJ1-3, with a possible D match to TRBD1 (5 bases). The CDR3 is made up of 14 amino acids. Germline V gene data show CDR1 as LGHNA and CDR2 as YNFKEQ. Trimming stripped 0 bases from V and 7 bases from J, with 10 bases between. CDR3 DNA: TGTGCCAGCAGCCAAGATGGAGCAGGGAACACCATATATTTT. It codes for CASSQDGAGNTIYF.

The V gene is TRBV7-3, the J gene TRBJ2-3; TRBD2 aligns across 11 bases. The germline V gene has CDR1 SGHTA and CDR2 FQGTGA. The CDR3 has 16 amino acids. J lost 7 bases, V lost 5 bases, and 11 bases had no gene match. The CDR3 DNA reads as TGTGCCAGCAGCGGAACATTAGCGGGGGGGCCTTATACGCAGTATTTT. Its protein product is CASSGTLAGGPYTQYF.

V is TRBV15 and J is TRBJ2-2; 8 nucleotides agree with TRBD2. Looked up from germline, CDR1 is LNHNV and CDR2 is YYDKDF (reference sequence). V trimming: 6 bases; J trimming: 4 bases; junction bases outside the gene matches: 4. The CDR3 runs 14 residues. The CDR3 loop reads CATRGRGGTGELFF. CDR3 DNA: TGTGCCACCAGGGGCCGGGGGGGCACCGGGGAGCTGTTTTTT.

The rearrangement joins TRBV27 to TRBJ1-2, with TRBD1 matching over 10 bases. V dropped 3 bases and J dropped 3; count of bases not matched to a gene: 7. There are 16 residues in the CDR3. The V gene's germline CDR1 is MNHEY and CDR2 SMNVEV (reference sequence). The CDR3 loop reads CASSFVGTGVDYGYTF. The CDR3 nucleotides are TGTGCCAGCAGTTTCGTCGGGACAGGGGTTGACTATGGCTACACCTTC.

The rearrangement joins TRBV9 to TRBJ2-3; TRBD1 is a possible D gene (6 bases). This CDR3 region has 14 residues. Per the germline V gene, CDR1 is SGDLS and CDR2 is YYNGEE. Deletions cut 3 bases from V and 2 bases from J, with 10 bases between. CDR3 nucleotides: TGTGCCAGCAGCGCCATGGGGGCCACAGATACGCAGTATTTT. It is translated as CASSAMGATDTQYF.

CDR3 sequence (DNA): TGTGCCAGCAGCCTAGCGGGGGGGATACAAGAGACCCAGTACTTC. As protein: CASSLAGGIQETQYF. The chain employs TRBV9 and TRBJ2-5; TRBD2 agrees at 12 bases. The trim removed 4 bases at V and 2 bases at J, leaving 3 bases unmatched. Germline lookup yields CDR1 SGDLS and CDR2 YYNGEE. The CDR3 extends over 15 amino acids.

J is TRBJ2-7 and V is TRBV5-1; perhaps TRBD1 as D (6 bases). Trimming left V 0 bases short and J 0 bases short, with 13 bases between. Germline CDR1 and CDR2: SGHRS and YFSETQ. The CDR3 extends over 16 amino acids. The CDR3 is CASSLVGRGDSYEQYF. CDR3 in DNA: TGCGCCAGCAGCTTGGTGGGCAGGGGTGACTCCTACGAGCAGTACTTC. Variable domain in full (rest from reference TRBV5-1 and TRBJ2-7): KAGVTQTPRYLIKTRGQQVTLSCSPISGHRSVSWYQQTPGQGLQFLFEYFSETQRNKGNFPGRFSGRQFSNSRSEMNVSTLELGDSALYLCASSLVGRGDSYEQYFGPGTRLTVT.

In its sample, this clone was seen once. This chain uses TRBV6-5 with TRBJ2-7, with D possibly matching TRBD1 (5 bases). CDR1 MNHEY and CDR2 SVGAGI come from the germline V gene. The CDR3 length is 15 residues. Between the trimmed V and J ends, which lost 4 bases and 4 bases, there was a span of 17 bases. In DNA form, the CDR3 reads TGTGCCAGCAGTTGGCTGGCAGGGCCCTCATACGAGCAGTACTTC. It yields the protein CASSWLAGPSYEQYF.

V usage is TRBV2 and J usage is TRBJ2-7, with a possible D match to TRBD1 (6 bases). V was pared by 7 bases and J by 1 base, with 11 bases between. CDR3 length: 13 residues. In germline, CDR1 is SNHLY, CDR2 FYNNEI. The CDR3 nucleotides read TGTGCCAGCAAGGACAGCCTTTCCTACGAGCAGTACTTC. It yields the protein CASKDSLSYEQYF. The entire variable domain, with the rest obtained from reference TRBV2 and TRBJ2-7, is as follows: EPEVTQTPSHQVTQMGQEVILRCVPISNHLYFYWYRQILGQKVEFLVSFYNNEISEKSEIFDDQFSVERPDGSNFTLKIRSTKLEDSAMYFCASKDSLSYEQYFGPGTRLTVT.

This chain connects TRBV6-5 to TRBJ2-2, with 9 bases that match TRBD1. Germline V CDR1 and CDR2: MNHEY, SVGAGI. The length of the CDR3 is 15 residues. After removal of 0 bases from V and 4 bases from J, the junction contained 0 bases not matched to a gene. The CDR3 sequence is CASSYSQGATGELFF. CDR3 DNA sequence: TGTGCCAGCAGTTACTCACAGGGGGCCACCGGGGAGCTGTTTTTT.

The rearrangement uses TRBV28 and TRBJ1-5; D is perhaps TRBD1 (5 bases). CDR3 length: 14 residues. Germline CDR1 reads MDHEN; CDR2 reads SYDVKM. V lost 5 bases and J 2 bases, leaving 10 bases between the germline ends. The CDR3 sequence is CASSDVRGNQPQHF. CDR3 coding DNA: TGTGCCAGCAGTGACGTCAGGGGCAATCAGCCCCAGCATTTT.

The J gene is TRBJ1-1, the V gene TRBV30; D is perhaps TRBD1 (5 bases). V lost 2 bases and J lost 3, with 16 bases in between. The CDR3 is 15 amino acids. The germline V gene encodes CDR1 GTSNPN and CDR2 SVGIG (reference sequence). Here the CDR3 reads CAWSRGAGRDTEAFF. In DNA form, the CDR3 reads TGTGCCTGGAGTCGCGGAGCGGGGCGGGACACTGAAGCTTTCTTT.

The chain employs TRBV5-1 and TRBJ2-2; D remains ambiguous. CDR3 length: 16 residues. Germline CDR1 reads SGHRS; CDR2 reads YFSETQ. Trimming stripped 7 bases from V and 2 bases from J, with 18 bases between. For the CDR3, the DNA is TGCGCCAGCGCCTTGGGCCTCACAGAAAACACCGGGGAGCTGTTTTTT. Its translation: CASALGLTENTGELFF.

The chain recombines TRBV2 with TRBJ1-1; the D is unclear. CDR1 is SNHLY, CDR2 FYNNEI, per germline. Deletions cut 4 bases from V and 5 bases from J, with 14 bases between. The CDR3 is 14 residues long. The CDR3 DNA sequence: TGTGCCAGCAGTGTGTTAGGCGGAGAGACTGAAGCTTTCTTT. Protein: CASSVLGGETEAFF.

The chain employs TRBV19 and TRBJ2-5; possibly TRBD2 for D (5 bases). CDR3 size: 16 residues. CDR1 and CDR2 from the germline V gene are LNHDA and SQIVND (reference sequence). The V gene lost 1 base and the J gene lost 4 bases, with 16 bases spanning the gap. In nucleotides, the CDR3 is TGTGCCAGTAGTATAGGAGGCAGCGGAGGTTTAGAGACCCAGTACTTC. This translates into CASSIGGSGGLETQYF.

The rearrangement uses TRBV27 and TRBJ2-1; the match to TRBD2 covers 7 bases. Germline CDR1 and CDR2: MNHEY and SMNVEV (reference sequence). The CDR3 is 16 residues long. The V gene end was trimmed by 4 bases and the J gene end by 0 bases; junction bases not matched to a gene: 6. The CDR3 coding sequence is TGTGCCAGCAGTTCTAAAGCGGGAAGCTCCTACAATGAGCAGTTCTTC. Amino acids: CASSSKAGSSYNEQFF.